This T cell receptor (beta chain) was sequenced for a study of T cells in tuberculosis. Whole-study context: In South Africa, adults with active tuberculosis were compared with IGRA-negative and latently infected IGRA-positive adolescents.

CDR3 length: 13 residues. CDR1 SGHTA and CDR2 FQGNSA come from the germline V gene. Trimming shortened V by 6 bases and J by 11 bases, and 17 bases separated the two germline ends. Some clones are missing from TCRdb's copy, which holds only in-frame ones; the method was immunoSEQ multiplex PCR. Among fewer than 55,000 clones listed, about 95% were seen once. Time point here: new active TB diagnosis, blood taken before or within 7 days of starting treatment. This clone was seen once. The receptor's source is an adult with tuberculosis. The sample in question was PBMCs, obtained at tuberculosis diagnosis. The chain has TRBV7-2 and TRBJ2-1; possibly TRBD1 for D (6 bases). In nucleotides, the CDR3 is TGTGCCAGCAGGTTAAGTTCGACAGGCCAGCAGTTCTTC. Protein sequence: CASRLSSTGQQFF. Variable domain in full (rest from reference TRBV7-2 and TRBJ2-1): GAGVSQSPSNKVTEKGKDVELRCDPISGHTALYWYRQSLGQGLEFLIYFQGNSAPDKSGLPSDRFSAERTGGSVSTLTIQRTQQEDSAVYLCASRLSSTGQQFFGPGTRLTVL.